The 2 T cell receptor beta chains given below trace back to one sample, sequenced in a study of shared clonotypes between healthy human individuals. TCRdb keeps only in-frame clones here, not all; method: immunoSEQ multiplex PCR. The repertoire holds around 200,000 clones, roughly 93% seen once, with approximately 0.07% in the top ten. The sequencing sample was made of naive CD4+ T cells sorted from blood. Subset described: CD45RA+ positively selected. These receptor sequences come from a woman aged 25 to 39 in good health.

The chain is built from TRBV18 and TRBJ2-1; maybe TRBD1 (5 bases). The CDR3 loop spans 17 amino acids. The V end lost 0 bases, the J end lost 0 bases, and 12 bases lay between the germline ends. Germline values: CDR1 KGHSH, CDR2 LQKENI. DNA of the CDR3: TGTGCCAGCTCACCACCGCAGGGATCTAGCTCCTACAATGAGCAGTTCTTC. Its translation is CASSPPQGSSSYNEQFF.

The chain carries TRBV5-1 and TRBJ2-2; D is ambiguous. Germline values: CDR1 SGHRS, CDR2 YFSETQ. The V end lost 6 bases, the J end lost 0 bases, and 12 bases lay between the germline ends. CDR3 size: 15 residues. CDR3 bases: TGCGCCAGCAAGATCATGGAATCGAACACCGGGGAGCTGTTTTTT. This gives the protein CASKIMESNTGELFF.